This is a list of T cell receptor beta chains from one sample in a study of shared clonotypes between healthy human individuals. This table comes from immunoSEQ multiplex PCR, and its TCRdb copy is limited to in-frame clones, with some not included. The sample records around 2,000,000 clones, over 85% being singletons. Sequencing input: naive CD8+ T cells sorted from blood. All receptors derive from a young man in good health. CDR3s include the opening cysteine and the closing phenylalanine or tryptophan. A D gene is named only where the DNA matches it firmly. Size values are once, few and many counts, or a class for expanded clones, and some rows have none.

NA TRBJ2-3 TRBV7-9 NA TGTGCCAGCAGCGTGACAGACTGGGATACGCAGTATTTT CASSVTDWDTQYF
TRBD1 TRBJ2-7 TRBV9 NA TGTGCCAGCGGAGCCGGGACAGACTACGAGCAGTACTTC CASGAGTDYEQYF
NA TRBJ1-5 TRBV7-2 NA TGTGCCAGCAGCACTTACGATAGCAATCAGCCCCAGCATTTT CASSTYDSNQPQHF
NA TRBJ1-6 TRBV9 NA TGTGCCAGCAGCGTAGAAGCAGGAGGGAATTCACCCCTCCACTTT CASSVEAGGNSPLHF
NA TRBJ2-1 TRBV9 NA TGTGCCAGCAGCGTAGAACAGGGTTCCTACAATGAGCAGTTCTTC CASSVEQGSYNEQFF
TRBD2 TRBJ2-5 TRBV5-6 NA TGTGCCAGCAGCTTGCAACGGGAGGGCGTGTCCCAAGAGACCCAGTACTTC CASSLQREGVSQETQYF
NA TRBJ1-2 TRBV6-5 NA TGTGCCAGCTCCGGGTCCTTCTATGGCTACACCTTC CASSGSFYGYTF
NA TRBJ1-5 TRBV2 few TGTGCCAGCAGTGAAGCGCAGGTGGGACAGCCCCAGCATTTT CASSEAQVGQPQHF
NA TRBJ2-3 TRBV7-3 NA TGTGCCAGCAGCTCCCGGGGGAGCCCAGATACGCAGTATTTT CASSSRGSPDTQYF
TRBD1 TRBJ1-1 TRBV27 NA TGTGCCACCTACAAGGACAGGTCGAACACTGAAGCTTTCTTT CATYKDRSNTEAFF
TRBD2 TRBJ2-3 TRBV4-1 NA TGCGCCAGCAGCCTAGCGGGAGTGGGAGATACGCAGTATTTT CASSLAGVGDTQYF
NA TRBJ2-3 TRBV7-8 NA TGTGCCAGCAGCTTAACGGGAGAAGATACGCAGTATTTT CASSLTGEDTQYF
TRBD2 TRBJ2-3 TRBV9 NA TGTGCCAGCAGCGACTCAGCGGGAGGGAACACAGATACGCAGTATTTT CASSDSAGGNTDTQYF
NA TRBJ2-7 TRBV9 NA TGTGCCAGCAGCCCCGGCGGGGGCCTCTCCTACGAGCAGTACTTC CASSPGGGLSYEQYF
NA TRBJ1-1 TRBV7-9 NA TGTGCCAGCAGCCCAGTTCCCCACGACACTGAAGCTTTCTTT CASSPVPHDTEAFF
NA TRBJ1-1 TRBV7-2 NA TGTGCCAGCAGCCGAGGGACCTTGAGGACTGAAGCTTTCTTT CASSRGTLRTEAFF
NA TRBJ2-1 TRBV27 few TGTGCCAGCAGTTTAAGACAGTACAATGAGCAGTTCTTC CASSLRQYNEQFF
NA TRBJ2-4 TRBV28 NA TGTGCCACCGCCAGGAGGGGCTTAGCCAAAAACATTCAGTACTTC CATARRGLAKNIQYF
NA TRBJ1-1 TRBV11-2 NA TGTGCCAGCAGCCCCCGGGCAGGCCCCTTCAGCACTGAAGCTTTCTTT CASSPRAGPFSTEAFF